The 6 T cell receptor beta chains below were found in one sample sequenced in a study of T cell changes during pregnancy in multiple sclerosis. The repertoire was sequenced with immunoSEQ multiplex PCR; TCRdb's copy has only in-frame clones and lacks some. This sample has approximately 92,000 clones, with approximately 92% found just once. The starting material was peripheral blood, obtained in the first trimester of pregnancy. The receptors were sampled from a female donor with multiple sclerosis, enrolled in a pregnancy study.

The chain is built from TRBV5-6 and TRBJ2-2; D is ambiguous. Germline V gene sequence: CDR1 SGHDT, CDR2 YYEEEE. V was shortened by 0 bases and J by 7 bases, with 4 bases between the two germline ends. The CDR3 sequence is 12 residues long. The DNA of the CDR3 is TGTGCCAGCAGCTTGGCACTCGGGGAGCTGTTTTTT. Amino acid sequence: CASSLALGELFF.

This sequence joins TRBV6-6 and TRBJ1-1; 8 nucleotides agree with TRBD1. V gave up 2 bases and J gave up 4 bases; unmatched junction bases: 6. Germline-derived CDR1 and CDR2 are MNHNY and SVGAGI (reference sequence). The CDR3 sequence is 15 residues long. The CDR3 loop is CASSYLPTGATEAFF. CDR3 nucleotide sequence: TGTGCCAGCAGTTACCTCCCGACAGGGGCCACTGAAGCTTTCTTT.

The V gene is TRBV18, the J gene TRBJ2-7; 9 nucleotides align to TRBD1. Trimming cost V 3 bases and J 4 bases; bases outside gene matches: 7. The CDR3 covers 15 residues. Germline CDR1 is KGHSH and CDR2 is LQKENI. CDR3 in DNA: TGTGCCAGCTCACCGCCTGACAGGGGGGGATACGAGCAGTACTTC. Translated, it gives CASSPPDRGGYEQYF.

This chain uses TRBV27 with TRBJ2-2; 7 positions match TRBD2. This CDR3 has 16 residues. Per the germline V gene, CDR1 is MNHEY and CDR2 is SMNVEV (reference sequence). V lost 2 bases, J lost 6 bases, and 9 bases stayed unmatched. The CDR3 region is CASSLIRTSPPGELFF. The CDR3 DNA reads as TGTGCCAGCAGTTTAATCCGGACTAGTCCCCCCGGGGAGCTGTTTTTT.

V and J are TRBV18 and TRBJ1-5; tentative D call: TRBD1 (5 bases). Between the trimmed V and J ends, which lost 2 bases and 4 bases, there was a span of 15 bases. Germline CDR1 reads KGHSH; CDR2 reads LQKENI. The CDR3 spans 16 residues. Here the CDR3 reads CASSPSAGSKNQPQHF. The CDR3 nucleotides are TGTGCCAGCTCACCATCGGCAGGGTCGAAAAATCAGCCCCAGCATTTT.

The rearrangement joins TRBV9 to TRBJ2-1; 11 bases match TRBD2. The V gene end was trimmed by 0 bases and the J gene end by 7 bases; junction bases not matched to a gene: 3. Germline loops: CDR1 SGDLS, CDR2 YYNGEE. CDR3 length: 15 amino acids. The CDR3 spells CASSVVTSGTNEQFF. The CDR3 DNA reads as TGTGCCAGCAGCGTAGTGACTAGCGGGACTAATGAGCAGTTCTTC.